The next 10 T cell receptor beta chains were all read from a single sample in a study of blood T cells in healthy people across ages. Together with a sample-barcoded 5' primer, a J-beta primer mix was included in a second PCR lasting about 6 to 11 cycles. A single record per CDR3 protein comes from TCRdb applying MiXCR to the 5' RACE reads. The sample holds about 1.8 million distinct CDR3 sequences, roughly 52% seen once. Source material: blood. These receptor sequences come from a woman aged 40 to 50 in good health.

The chain joins TRBV12-3 or TRBV12-4 to TRBJ2-1; no reliable D call. V lost 5 bases, J lost 2 bases, and 7 bases lay in between. CDR3 size: 13 residues. The CDR3 DNA is TGTGCCAGCAGTGTTTCAACCTACAATGAGCAGTTCTTC. It codes for CASSVSTYNEQFF.

The V call is TRBV6-2 or TRBV6-3, the J call TRBJ1-1; D gene uncertain. The CDR3 contains 17 residues. The V gene's germline CDR1 is MNHEY and CDR2 SVGEGT. V shed 6 bases and J shed 3 bases, with 23 bases lying between them. CDR3 sequence: CASSSEMIGREDTEAFF. The CDR3 nucleotides are TGTGCCAGCAGCAGTGAGATGATCGGACGGGAAGACACTGAAGCTTTCTTT.

The chain's CDR3 is CASSQATGLYEQYF. CDR3 DNA: TGCGCCAGCAGCCAAGCGACAGGGTTATACGAGCAGTACTTC. This chain uses TRBV4-3 with TRBJ2-7; 7 bases agree with TRBD1. From germline, CDR1 is LGHNA and CDR2 YSLEER. V gave up 1 base and J gave up 4 bases; unmatched junction bases: 4. CDR3 length: 14 amino acids.

Points on this clonotype: One end of the junction is discordant with germline, which a read error may explain. V and J are TRBV29-1 and TRBJ1-1; D unresolved. The CDR3 consists of 13 residues. The germline gives CDR1 SQVTM, CDR2 ANQGSEA. Written as DNA, the CDR3 is TGCAGTGTTGAGGAGGATGGCGGACCTGAAGCTTTCTTT. Residues: CSVEEDGGPEAFF.

The rearrangement uses TRBV27 and TRBJ2-1, with 10 positions matching TRBD1. Germline trimming cut 5 bases from V and 12 bases from J; bases unmatched to any gene: 13. Germline lookup yields CDR1 MNHEY and CDR2 SMNVEV (reference sequence). This CDR3 comprises 15 residues. DNA of the CDR3: TGTGCCAGCAGTCCGACTCGGGACAGGGGTCAGCGGCAGTTCTTC. This gives the protein CASSPTRDRGQRQFF.

This clonotype showed up just a few times. The chain combines TRBV7-9 with TRBJ2-4; 10 bases align to TRBD2. CDR3 length: 14 amino acids. From germline, CDR1 is SEHNR and CDR2 FQNEAQ (reference sequence). V was pared by 2 bases and J by 6 bases, with 1 base of the junction left unmatched. CDR3 sequence reads: CASSLTSGANIQYF. DNA of the CDR3: TGTGCCAGCAGCTTAACTAGCGGGGCAAACATTCAGTACTTC.

The chain couples TRBV6-6 to TRBJ2-5; D could derive from TRBD1 or TRBD2 (6 bases each). CDR1 MNHNY and CDR2 SVGAGI come from the germline V gene (reference sequence). V was trimmed by 9 bases and J by 5 bases, leaving 19 bases between them. There are 14 residues in the CDR3. Written as DNA, the CDR3 is TGTGCCAGTAACTGGGGGGCGCAGGGGGAGACCCAGTACTTC. Residues: CASNWGAQGETQYF.

This clonotype was picked up a small number of times. The chain couples TRBV9 to TRBJ2-5, with 10 bases matching TRBD2. The V gene end was trimmed by 0 bases and the J gene end by 2 bases; junction bases not matched to a gene: 7. The CDR3 totals 17 residues. The germline V gene encodes CDR1 SGDLS and CDR2 YYNGEE. CDR3 loop: CASSVGRASGGQETQYF. For the CDR3, the DNA is TGTGCCAGCAGCGTAGGTCGGGCTAGCGGGGGTCAAGAGACCCAGTACTTC. The variable domain in full, with the rest retrieved from reference TRBV9 and TRBJ2-5, is DSGVTQTPKHLITATGQRVTLRCSPRSGDLSVYWYQQSLDQGLQFLIQYYNGEERAKGNILERFSAQQFPDLHSELNLSSLELGDSALYFCASSVGRASGGQETQYFGPGTRLLVL.

In this sample, this clonotype turned up a few times. The V and J genes are TRBV27 and TRBJ2-3; 11 positions agree with TRBD2. The CDR3 extends over 16 amino acids. V lost 2 bases to trimming and J lost 4 bases; unmatched junction nucleotides: 5. Germline CDR1 is MNHEY and CDR2 is SMNVEV (reference sequence). DNA for the CDR3: TGTGCCAGCAGTTTACGGGCTAGCGGGGGGTCAGATACGCAGTATTTT. Protein: CASSLRASGGSDTQYF.

This clonotype was observed a few times. This sequence joins TRBV20-1 and TRBJ2-3; 8 bases map to TRBD2. Trimming took 5 bases from V and 3 from J; bases not matched to a gene: 7. The CDR3 is 14 amino acids. Germline V gives CDR1 DFQATT, CDR2 SNEGSKA (reference sequence). CDR3 sequence (DNA): TGCAGTGCTCCTCGGGGGGGTTTGACAGATACGCAGTATTTT. It encodes CSAPRGGLTDTQYF.